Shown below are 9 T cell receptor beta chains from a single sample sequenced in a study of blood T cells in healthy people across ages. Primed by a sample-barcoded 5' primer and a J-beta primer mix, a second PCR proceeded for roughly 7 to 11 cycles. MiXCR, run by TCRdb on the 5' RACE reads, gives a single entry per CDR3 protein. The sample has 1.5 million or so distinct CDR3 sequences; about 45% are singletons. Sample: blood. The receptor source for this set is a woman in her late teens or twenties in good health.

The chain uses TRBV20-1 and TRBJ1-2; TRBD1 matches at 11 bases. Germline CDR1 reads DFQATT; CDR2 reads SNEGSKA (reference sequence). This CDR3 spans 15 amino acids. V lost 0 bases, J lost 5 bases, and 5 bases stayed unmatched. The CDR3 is CSARDGTGGRYGYTF. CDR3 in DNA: TGCAGTGCTAGAGATGGGACAGGGGGGAGATATGGCTACACCTTC.

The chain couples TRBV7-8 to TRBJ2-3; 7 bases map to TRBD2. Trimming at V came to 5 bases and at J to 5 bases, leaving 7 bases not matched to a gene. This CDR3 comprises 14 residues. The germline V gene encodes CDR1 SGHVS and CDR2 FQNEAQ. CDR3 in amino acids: CASSTRLAVDTQYF. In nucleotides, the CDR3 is TGTGCCAGCAGCACCAGACTAGCCGTAGATACGCAGTATTTT.

CDR3 coding DNA: TGCGCCAGCAGACTTGAAGCGGGGGGGCCTTACGAGCAGTACTTC. This translates into CASRLEAGGPYEQYF. The rearrangement joins TRBV5-1 to TRBJ2-7; 10 bases match TRBD2. The germline gives CDR1 SGHRS, CDR2 YFSETQ. This CDR3 is built from 15 residues. V was pared by 5 bases and J by 4 bases, with 9 bases of the junction left unmatched.

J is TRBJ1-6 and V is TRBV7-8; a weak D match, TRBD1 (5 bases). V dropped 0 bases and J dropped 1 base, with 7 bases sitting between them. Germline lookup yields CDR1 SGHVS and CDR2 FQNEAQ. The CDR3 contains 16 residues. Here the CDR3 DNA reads TGTGCCAGCAGCTTAGCAGCAGGGTCCTATAATTCACCCCTCCACTTT. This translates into CASSLAAGSYNSPLHF.

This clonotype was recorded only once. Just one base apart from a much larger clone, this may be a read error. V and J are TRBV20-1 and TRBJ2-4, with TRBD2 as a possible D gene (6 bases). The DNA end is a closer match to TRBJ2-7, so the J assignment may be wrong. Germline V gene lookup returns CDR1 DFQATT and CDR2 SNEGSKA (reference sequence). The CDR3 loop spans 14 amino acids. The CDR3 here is CGARDRGTSYEQYF. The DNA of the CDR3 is TGCGGTGCTAGAGATCGCGGGACTTCCTACGAGCAGTACTTC.

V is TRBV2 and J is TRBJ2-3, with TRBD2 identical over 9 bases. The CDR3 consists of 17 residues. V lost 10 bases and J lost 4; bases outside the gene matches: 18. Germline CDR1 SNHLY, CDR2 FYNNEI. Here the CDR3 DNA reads TGTGCCATCATCGGGAGAGGCATGCGGGGGGGCCCAGATACGCAGTATTTT. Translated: CAIIGRGMRGGPDTQYF.

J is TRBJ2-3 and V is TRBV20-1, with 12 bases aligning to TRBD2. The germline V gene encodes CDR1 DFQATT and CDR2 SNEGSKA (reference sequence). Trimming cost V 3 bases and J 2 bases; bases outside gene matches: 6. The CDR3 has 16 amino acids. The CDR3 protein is CSARGLAGLDTDTQYF. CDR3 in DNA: TGCAGTGCTAGGGGACTAGCGGGTCTGGACACAGATACGCAGTATTTT.

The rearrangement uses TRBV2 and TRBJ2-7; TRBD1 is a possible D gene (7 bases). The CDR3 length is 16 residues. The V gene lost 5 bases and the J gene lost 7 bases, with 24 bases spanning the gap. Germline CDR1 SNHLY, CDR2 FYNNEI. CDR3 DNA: TGTGCCAGCAGTCGTTCCAGGGGGGTCCTGAACAATGAGCAGTACTTC. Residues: CASSRSRGVLNNEQYF.

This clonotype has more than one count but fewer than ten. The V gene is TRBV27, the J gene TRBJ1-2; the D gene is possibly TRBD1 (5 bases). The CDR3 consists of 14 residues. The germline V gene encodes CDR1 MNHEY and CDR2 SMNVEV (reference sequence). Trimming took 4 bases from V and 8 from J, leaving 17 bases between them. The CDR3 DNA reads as TGTGCCAGCAGTTACGCGGGGGTGACGGGAGGCTACACCTTC. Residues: CASSYAGVTGGYTF.